This T cell receptor beta chain was retrieved from a study of blood T cell repertoires in COVID-19 (dated by TCRdb to 2020 to 2021). At the level of the whole study: The collaborator samples originated in the United States, Italy and Spain and spanned the acute and convalescent phases of COVID-19. The repertoires were made available in a free public database intended to serve as a resource for research on the immune response to SARS-CoV-2. The prospective study material was composed of cDNA or gDNA derived from T cells, B-cell-depleted T cells, or PBMCs. Sample metadata almost always included a de-identified subject ID, COVID-19 status, age in years and sex. Samples were obtained from the ongoing ImmuneRACE study (first 160 participants) and from roughly 1,300 subjects provided by 6 global collaborators. The dataset comprised deeply sampled blood TCRbeta repertoires from subjects exposed to, actively infected with, or recovered from COVID-19. HLA class I and class II types, where available, came from metadata supplied by the sample provider rather than from assay-based typing. Overall study outcomes, separate from this receptor: The amount of clinical and demographic metadata varied by source and participant and was provided uncurated.

Regarding this clone: The antigen this receptor binds is unknown. No qualities accompany the bases; no much larger clone lies one base away.

Participants in the prospective study were enrolled through a virtual design, were aged about 18 to 89 years, and lived in roughly 24 United States geographic areas. Cohort assignment in the prospective study relied on participant-reported clinical history from a screening survey and a study questionnaire. Recovered participants in ImmuneRACE Cohort 3 were defined by two consecutive negative NP/OP PCR tests, clearance by a healthcare professional, or resolution of symptoms. Mobile phlebotomists in the prospective study collected whole blood, serum and a nasopharyngeal or oropharyngeal swab from every participant. Additional blood draws and questionnaires over an approximately 2-month period could optionally be provided by prospective study participants. Prospective study blood samples were shipped either frozen or at room temperature before DNA extraction. The immunoSEQ Assay, a bias-controlled multiplex PCR, was used to amplify TCRbeta CDR3 regions from genomic DNA. The original pipeline was this. Within the assay, amplification of reference gene primers was used to estimate how many nucleated cells each sample contained. To quantify the absolute abundance of each unique TCRbeta CDR3 rearrangement, sequence reads were collapsed and filtered. Productive Simpson clonality was computed per sample as the square root of Simpson's diversity index over productive rearrangements. Imported from immuneACCESS, the table was reduced by TCRdb to in-frame sequences with V and J called. These copies leave out some clones; in studies compared against another copy, an unresolved V gene accounts for under half, and the cause of the remainder is not known. The V and J calls and clone size are taken from that table; D and trimming were inferred from the DNA. This sample has 280,000 or so clones in its table, and roughly 85% of those were observed once. The ten largest clones add up to roughly 2.7% of the sample.

The germline V gene yields SNHLY for CDR1 and FYNNEI for CDR2. There are 13 amino acids in the CDR3, from cysteine to phenylalanine inclusive. Left in the record is the CDR3 DNA by itself, 39 bases read in frame from the first base. The germline ends are 7 bases apart after V is trimmed by 0 bases and J by 5 bases. This clonotype originated in a woman aged 45-60 years who had recovered from COVID-19. Sequenced sample: PBMCs or T cells enriched from blood (not recorded which). The chain couples TRBV2 to TRBJ2-5; 5 matching bases give a weak D call of TRBD2. The DNA is as follows: TGTGCCAGCAGTGAAGCGCGGAGGGAGACCCAGTACTTC. Its translation is CASSEARRETQYF.